The 19 T cell receptor beta chains below come from one sample, sequenced in a study of T cell changes during pregnancy in multiple sclerosis. The repertoire was sequenced with immunoSEQ multiplex PCR; TCRdb's copy has only in-frame clones and lacks some. This sample has around 78,000 clones, with around 93% found just once. The sequences come from peripheral blood, collected in the second trimester of pregnancy. The receptors were gathered from a female donor with multiple sclerosis, enrolled in a pregnancy study.

V usage is TRBV19 and J usage is TRBJ2-2, with a weak D call TRBD2 (6 bases). CDR3 length equals 15 residues. The V gene's germline CDR1 is LNHDA and CDR2 SQIVND (reference sequence). V lost 7 bases and J 0 bases, leaving 12 bases between the germline ends. The chain's CDR3 is CASITWGANTGELFF. In DNA, the CDR3 is TGTGCCAGTATAACGTGGGGGGCGAACACCGGGGAGCTGTTTTTT.

The chain recombines TRBV18 with TRBJ2-7, with 8 bases matching TRBD2. Losses at the gene ends were 6 bases for V and 2 bases for J; bases not matched to a gene: 12. The CDR3 extends over 16 amino acids. Germline CDR1 KGHSH, CDR2 LQKENI. CDR3 amino acids: CASSPLERGSTYEQYF. The CDR3 coding sequence is TGTGCCAGCTCCCCCCTCGAGCGGGGGTCCACCTACGAGCAGTACTTC.

The chain carries TRBV6-1 and TRBJ1-2; perhaps TRBD1 as D (5 bases). This CDR3 contains 13 residues. Per germline, CDR1 MNHNS and CDR2 SASEGT. Deletions cut 7 bases from V and 4 bases from J, with 13 bases between. For the CDR3, the DNA is TGTGCCAGCACCCTGGACATTGGCTATGGCTACACCTTC. It yields the protein CASTLDIGYGYTF.

V and J are TRBV9 and TRBJ2-6; 8 bases fit TRBD1. The length of the CDR3 is 16 residues. The germline gives CDR1 SGDLS, CDR2 YYNGEE. The V gene end was trimmed by 2 bases and the J gene end by 2 bases; junction bases not matched to a gene: 3. The CDR3 spells CASSVTQGAGANVLTF. For the CDR3, the DNA is TGTGCCAGCAGCGTGACACAGGGGGCTGGGGCCAACGTCCTGACTTTC.

The chain couples TRBV11-3 to TRBJ2-5; TRBD2 agrees at 13 bases. Germline assignment: CDR1 SGHNT and CDR2 YENEEA. The junction had 3 bases not matched to a gene; V was cut back by 4 bases and J by 4 bases. This CDR3 has 15 amino acids. CDR3 bases: TGTGCCAGCAGCTCCCGGACTAGCGGGGGAGAGACCCAGTACTTC. This gives the protein CASSSRTSGGETQYF.

The rearrangement links TRBV15 to TRBJ1-1; D perhaps matches TRBD1 (5 bases). The CDR3 runs 12 residues. The ends were cut back, 5 bases at V and 11 bases at J, with 15 bases in the middle. From germline, CDR1 is LNHNV and CDR2 YYDKDF (reference sequence). The CDR3 protein is CATSGGEGRAFF. Here the CDR3 DNA reads TGTGCCACCAGCGGGGGGGAGGGGAGGGCTTTCTTT. Variable domain in full (rest from reference TRBV15 and TRBJ1-1): DAMVIQNPRYQVTQFGKPVTLSCSQTLNHNVMYWYQQKSSQAPKLLFHYYDKDFNNEADTPDNFQSRRPNTSFCFLDIRSPGLGDTAMYLCATSGGEGRAFFGQGTRLTVV.

V is TRBV18 and J is TRBJ1-1; D call uncertain. V was shortened by 7 bases and J by 4 bases, with 13 bases between the two germline ends. This CDR3 has 13 amino acids. In germline, CDR1 is KGHSH, CDR2 LQKENI. The CDR3 nucleotides read TGTGCCAGCTGGGTGGAGCCAAGCACTGAAGCTTTCTTT. Protein: CASWVEPSTEAFF.

CDR3 sequence: CAGWTGLNTEAFF. The DNA of the CDR3 is TGTGCCGGCTGGACAGGGCTGAACACTGAAGCTTTCTTT. V is TRBV2 and J is TRBJ1-1; 8 nucleotides line up with TRBD1. This CDR3 spans 13 amino acids. Germline V CDR1 and CDR2: SNHLY, FYNNEI. V shed 11 bases and J 0 bases; nucleotides not matched to a gene: 5.

The chain joins TRBV10-3 to TRBJ1-6, with 8 bases that match TRBD1. In germline, CDR1 is ENHRY, CDR2 SYGVKD. There are 17 residues in the CDR3. V lost 0 bases, J lost 8 bases, and 9 bases stayed unmatched. CDR3 DNA: TGTGCCATCAGTGAGTCCGGACAGGGAGGGACGTATTCACCCCTCCACTTT. This translates into CAISESGQGGTYSPLHF.

The chain uses TRBV10-1 and TRBJ2-3; the match to TRBD2 covers 11 bases. The CDR3 has 23 residues. Germline V lookup: CDR1 WNHNN, CDR2 SYGVQD (reference sequence). Trimming cost V 8 bases and J 1 base; bases outside gene matches: 29. The CDR3 loop reads CASCCRRPGTSGRMRFGTDTQYF. CDR3 coding DNA: TGCGCCAGCTGCTGCCGCCGGCCGGGGACTAGCGGACGGATGAGGTTCGGCACAGATACGCAGTATTTT.

The chain joins TRBV29-1 to TRBJ1-5; D ambiguous. This CDR3 has 11 residues. Looked up from germline, CDR1 is SQVTM and CDR2 is ANQGSEA. V lost 6 bases, J lost 3 bases, and 6 bases lay in between. DNA for the CDR3: TGCAGCGTGGGCACCAATCAGCCCCAGCATTTT. This translates into CSVGTNQPQHF.

The J gene is TRBJ2-7, the V gene TRBV5-5, with 8 bases lining up with TRBD1. CDR3 length: 16 residues. CDR1 is SGHKS, CDR2 YYEKEE, per germline (reference sequence). V was clipped by 3 bases and J by 2 bases; unmatched bases: 10. The CDR3 coding sequence is TGTGCCAGCAGCTCAAAACCGGGACAGGAGACCTACGAGCAGTACTTC. The encoded protein is CASSSKPGQETYEQYF.

V and J are TRBV7-6 and TRBJ2-2; D is possibly TRBD2 (5 bases). The CDR3 runs 14 residues. Deletions cut 4 bases from V and 4 bases from J, with 10 bases between. In germline, CDR1 is SGHVS, CDR2 FNYEAQ. In DNA form, the CDR3 reads TGTGCCAGCAGCTCCCTCCGGGGCACCGGGGAGCTGTTTTTT. This codes for CASSSLRGTGELFF.

This chain uses TRBV5-6 with TRBJ1-2; the D is unclear. The germline V gene has CDR1 SGHDT and CDR2 YYEEEE. V was shortened by 3 bases and J by 3 bases, with 15 bases between the two germline ends. This CDR3 is built from 15 residues. CDR3 bases: TGTGCCAGCAGCTGGAAGGTCAGTGACTACTATGGCTACACCTTC. It is translated as CASSWKVSDYYGYTF.

V is TRBV7-3 and J is TRBJ2-1; 8 bases align to TRBD2. The V gene end was trimmed by 2 bases and the J gene end by 9 bases; junction bases not matched to a gene: 12. Germline V gene data show CDR1 as SGHTA and CDR2 as FQGTGA. The CDR3 sequence is 16 residues long. The CDR3 DNA is TGTGCCAGCAGCTTAGGGGTAGCGGGGTCAAGGAGTGAGCAGTTCTTC. As protein: CASSLGVAGSRSEQFF.

The chain recombines TRBV6-5 with TRBJ2-5; D is unclear. The CDR3 runs to 13 residues. Germline loops: CDR1 MNHEY, CDR2 SVGAGI. The V end was cut by 2 bases, the J end by 5 bases, with 9 bases between. The CDR3 nucleotides are TGTGCCAGCAGTTACCCGGGTAGGGAGACCCAGTACTTC. Translated: CASSYPGRETQYF.

This chain joins TRBV20-1 and TRBJ1-3; D is uncertain. V shed 6 bases and J shed 6 bases, with 9 bases lying between them. The germline V gene has CDR1 DFQATT and CDR2 SNEGSKA (reference sequence). There are 11 residues in the CDR3. This chain's CDR3 is CSAPRVNTIYF. Here the CDR3 DNA reads TGCAGTGCCCCGCGTGTAAACACCATATATTTT.

J is TRBJ2-7 and V is TRBV14, with 7 bases that match TRBD2. This CDR3 has 14 residues. Germline CDR1 SGHDN, CDR2 FVKESK. With 4 bases clipped from V and 1 base from J, the junction kept 4 bases outside the gene matches. CDR3 amino acids: CASSPGGGSYEQYF. The CDR3 nucleotides read TGTGCCAGCAGCCCCGGCGGGGGTTCCTACGAGCAGTACTTC.

The chain combines TRBV4-1 with TRBJ1-2, with a weak D call TRBD1 (5 bases). This CDR3 has 14 residues. With 2 bases removed from V and 4 bases from J, the gap between germline ends came to 11 bases. Looked up from germline, CDR1 is MGHRA and CDR2 is YSYEKL. CDR3 protein: CASSQRGTGYGYTF. In nucleotides, the CDR3 is TGCGCCAGCAGCCAACGGGGGACGGGCTATGGCTACACCTTC.